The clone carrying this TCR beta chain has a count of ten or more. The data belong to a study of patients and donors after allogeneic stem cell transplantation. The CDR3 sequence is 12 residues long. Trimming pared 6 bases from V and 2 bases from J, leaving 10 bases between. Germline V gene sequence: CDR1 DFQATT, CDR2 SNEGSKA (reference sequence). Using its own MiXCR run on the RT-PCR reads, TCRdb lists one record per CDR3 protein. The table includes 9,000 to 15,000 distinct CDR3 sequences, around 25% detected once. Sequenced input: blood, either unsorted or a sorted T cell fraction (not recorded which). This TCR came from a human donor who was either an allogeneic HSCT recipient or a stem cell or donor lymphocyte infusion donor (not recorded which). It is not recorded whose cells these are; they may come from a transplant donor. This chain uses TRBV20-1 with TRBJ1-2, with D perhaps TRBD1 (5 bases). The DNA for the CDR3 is TGCAGTGCCGGGTGGACAAACTATGGCTACACCTTC. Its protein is CSAGWTNYGYTF.